The clone carrying this T cell receptor beta chain was seen only once. The antigen is not known. The data belong to a study of cytomegalovirus exposure and HLA in healthy donors. Findings and caveats of the study: Most TCR sequences proved rare, with some public TCRs found in many donors. Available immune exposure information was restricted to CMV serostatus only. Earlier findings revealed that most TCR beta V segments proved productive either about 90% or about 30% of the time.

Germline V gives CDR1 SEHNR, CDR2 FQNEAQ (reference sequence). V shed 1 base and J shed 8 bases, with 14 bases lying between them. The CDR3 consists of 15 residues. The primer mix had 60 Vbeta and 13 Jbeta primers. Measured with immunoSEQ multiplex PCR; TCRdb has only the in-frame clones, and not every one. The table has about 130,000 clones, roughly 83% seen once. This receptor was taken from a man younger than 35 in good health and CMV-seropositive. This chain uses TRBV7-9 with TRBJ1-4, with D unclear. The sample consisted of PBMCs. CDR3 protein: CASSLGAYTAEKLFF. CDR3 nucleotides: TGTGCCAGCAGCTTAGGGGCGTATACGGCGGAAAAACTGTTTTTT.